This T cell receptor beta chain derives from a study of blood T cell repertoires in COVID-19. The CDR3 runs to 17 residues. Germline lookup yields CDR1 ENHRY and CDR2 SYGVKD. Trimming shortened V by 4 bases and J by 2 bases, and 20 bases separated the two germline ends. Sequencing used immunoSEQ multiplex PCR; TCRdb keeps in-frame clones, though not all of them. The sample has under 200,000 clones, more than 75% seen once. This receptor was obtained from a man aged 40-50 years with acute COVID-19. The V gene is TRBV10-3, the J gene TRBJ2-5, with TRBD2 as a possible D gene (6 bases). Sequencing was done on a sample of PBMCs or T cells enriched from blood (not recorded which). The CDR3 DNA reads as TGTGCCATCAGTGGGGGGACTGATGCGGAAACACAAGAGACCCAGTACTTC. It codes for CAISGGTDAETQETQYF.